A selection of T cell receptor beta chains follows, all from one sample in a study of blood T cell repertoires in COVID-19. This table comes from immunoSEQ multiplex PCR, and its TCRdb copy is limited to in-frame clones, with some not included. The sample yields about 240,000 clones, approximately 83% seen once. The sequenced sample was PBMCs or T cells enriched from blood (not recorded which). The receptors originated from a middle-aged woman with acute COVID-19. CDR3s include the opening cysteine and the closing phenylalanine or tryptophan. The D gene is left open where the match is weak. Expanded clones are given a class, and other clones once, few, many or no size at all.

d_call j_call v_call clone_size cdr3_nt cdr3_aa
NA TRBJ2-6 TRBV9 NA TGTGCCAGCAGCGTAGGGGGGACATCTGGGGCCAACGTCCTGACTTTC CASSVGGTSGANVLTF
NA TRBJ1-4 TRBV7-2 NA TGTGCCAGCAGCTTCCAGGGTGGCAACGAAAAACTGTTTTTT CASSFQGGNEKLFF
NA TRBJ2-7 TRBV6-5 NA TGTGCCAGCAGTTACTCGCGGACAAACGAGCAGTACTTC CASSYSRTNEQYF
TRBD1 TRBJ1-5 TRBV12-5 NA TGTGCTAGTGGTTTGGTACAGGGGAATCAGCCCCAGCATTTT CASGLVQGNQPQHF
TRBD1 TRBJ2-7 TRBV12-3/TRBV12-4 NA TGTGCCAGCAGTTTAACAGGGGAATACGAGCAGTACTTC CASSLTGEYEQYF
TRBD1 TRBJ1-2 TRBV5-1 NA TGCGCCAGCAGCTTGGGTGACAGGGCAGGTGGCTACACCTTC CASSLGDRAGGYTF
TRBD2 TRBJ2-2 TRBV2 NA TGTGCCAGCAGTGGGGGGAGGGCCCCCGGGGAGCTGTTTTTT CASSGGRAPGELFF
NA TRBJ1-6 TRBV19 NA TGTGCCAGTAGTGCCGATAACAGGGACTATAATTCACCCCTCCACTTT CASSADNRDYNSPLHF
TRBD1 TRBJ1-1 TRBV11-3 NA TGTGCCAGCAGCCGCACCGACTGGGGCGGGACAGGGAATTTGAACACTGAAGCTTTCTTT CASSRTDWGGTGNLNTEAFF
TRBD1 TRBJ1-4 TRBV30 NA TGTGCCTGGAGCTACTCAGGGGGGACTGAAAAACTGTTTTTT CAWSYSGGTEKLFF
TRBD1 TRBJ2-5 TRBV5-4 NA TGTGCCAGCAGCTCGACCGGGACAGGTCGGACCCAGTACTTC CASSSTGTGRTQYF
TRBD1 TRBJ2-7 TRBV9 NA TGTGCCAGCAGCCCAGGGGGCCTACCCCCCTACGAGCAGTACTTC CASSPGGLPPYEQYF
TRBD1 TRBJ2-1 TRBV7-2 NA TGTGCCAGCAGCACTAGGGGGACAGGGGGCAAAAATGAGCAGTTCTTC CASSTRGTGGKNEQFF
NA TRBJ1-6 TRBV15 few TGTGCCACCAGCTCCGTGGAGTCACCCCTCCACTTT CATSSVESPLHF
TRBD2 TRBJ2-2 TRBV9 NA TGTGCCAGCAGCGTACGGCTAGCGGGAGACACCGGGGAGCTGTTTTTT CASSVRLAGDTGELFF
TRBD1 TRBJ1-4 TRBV19 NA TGTGCCAGTAGTATTGCGGGGGACAGGGGAAAACTGTTTTTT CASSIAGDRGKLFF
NA TRBJ1-3 TRBV25-1 NA TGTGCCAGCCGGCCGCGACAACCCTCTGGAAACACCATATATTTT CASRPRQPSGNTIYF
NA TRBJ1-6 TRBV25-1 NA TGTGCCAGCAGTGTACGGGCAAGGGGTTCACCCCTCCACTTT CASSVRARGSPLHF
NA TRBJ1-1 TRBV4-1 NA TGCGCCAGCAGCCACGCCCCCAGGAACACTGAAGCTTTCTTT CASSHAPRNTEAFF
NA TRBJ1-4 TRBV7-9 NA TGTGCCAGCAGCTTAGACCAGGGTACTAATGAAAAACTGTTTTTT CASSLDQGTNEKLFF
TRBD2 TRBJ2-4 TRBV12-5 NA TGTGCTAGTGGTCCCTCGACTAGCGGGAGGAGAGGACCCACGGACATTCAGTACTTC CASGPSTSGRRGPTDIQYF
TRBD2 TRBJ2-1 TRBV7-6 NA TGTGCCAGCAGCTTAGCGGTGACTAGCGTGTACAATGAGCAGTTCTTC CASSLAVTSVYNEQFF
TRBD2 TRBJ2-1 TRBV24-1 NA TGTGCCACCAGTGCCCATAGCGGGAGTGGGGCCTACAATGAGCAGTTCTTC CATSAHSGSGAYNEQFF
TRBD1 TRBJ2-7 TRBV2 few TGTGCCAGCAGTCCCTCCGGGACAGGTAACGAGCAGTACTTC CASSPSGTGNEQYF
TRBD1 TRBJ1-1 TRBV7-2 NA TGTGCCAGCAGCCTAGCCGGGACAGGGGTAAAGGACACTGAAGCTTTCTTT CASSLAGTGVKDTEAFF
NA TRBJ1-2 TRBV19 NA TGTGCCAGTAGTCCGCGGAGCGTTCGTGGCTACACCTTC CASSPRSVRGYTF
NA TRBJ2-3 TRBV18 NA TGTGCCAGCTCACCCCAAACAGATACGCAGTATTTT CASSPQTDTQYF
TRBD2 TRBJ2-1 TRBV4-1 NA TGCGCCAGCAGCCAGAGGACTAGCGGGACTTACTCCTACAATGAGCAGTTCTTC CASSQRTSGTYSYNEQFF
TRBD1 TRBJ2-1 TRBV9 NA TGTGCCAGCAGCTTACGACAGGGGGCGTTAGGGGAGCAGTTCTTC CASSLRQGALGEQFF
TRBD1 TRBJ1-1 TRBV6-5 NA TGTGCCAGCACCGGGACAGGTGAAGCTTTCTTT CASTGTGEAFF
NA TRBJ1-5 TRBV12-3/TRBV12-4 NA TGTGCCAGCAGGGGAGATAGCAATCAGCCCCAGCATTTT CASRGDSNQPQHF
TRBD2 TRBJ2-1 TRBV7-8 few TGTGCCAGCAGCTTGATCCGGCGGGAGTTTCACAATGAGCAGTTCTTC CASSLIRREFHNEQFF
NA TRBJ1-6 TRBV6-6 NA TGTGCCAGCAGTTACGCAGGGCAAAGATCACCCCTCCACTTT CASSYAGQRSPLHF
TRBD1 TRBJ2-2 TRBV5-8 NA TGTGCCAGCAGTTACAGGGGGCTGAACACCGGGGAGCTGTTTTTT CASSYRGLNTGELFF
NA TRBJ1-5 TRBV4-1 NA TGCGCCAGCAGCCAAGGTTTGGCAAACGCCAATCAGCCCCAGCATTTT CASSQGLANANQPQHF
NA TRBJ1-3 TRBV7-3 NA TGTGCCAGCAGTTCCCTCTTCTCTGGAAACACCATATATTTT CASSSLFSGNTIYF
NA TRBJ2-3 TRBV19 NA TGTGCCAGTAGTATAGGACGGGTTGCAGATACGCAGTATTTT CASSIGRVADTQYF
TRBD1 TRBJ2-1 TRBV3-1/TRBV3-2 NA TGTGCCAGCAGCCAGTCCACCGGGACAGGGTTTTACGATGAGCAGTTCTTC CASSQSTGTGFYDEQFF
TRBD2 TRBJ2-1 TRBV4-2 NA TGTGCCAGCAGCCAAGATTGGTCTCGCGGGAGGCTTCCCTACAATGAGCAGTTCTTC CASSQDWSRGRLPYNEQFF
NA TRBJ2-7 TRBV14 once TGTGCCAGCAGCCAAGTGGGGGGAGCCAGGTACGAGCAGTACTTC CASSQVGGARYEQYF
TRBD1 TRBJ1-3 TRBV25-1 NA TGTGCCAGCAGATCCACGGAGGGGGCGCCCGGAAACACCATATATTTT CASRSTEGAPGNTIYF
NA TRBJ2-1 TRBV2 once TGTGCCAGCACCAGGAGTCTGGACAACTACAATGAGCAGTTCTTC CASTRSLDNYNEQFF
NA TRBJ1-5 TRBV27 once TGTGCCAGCAGTTCCAGGGGAATAGTTGGCAATCAGCCCCAGCATTTT CASSSRGIVGNQPQHF
TRBD1 TRBJ1-3 TRBV5-4 NA TGTGCCAGCAGCCGGGACAGCCTCTCTGGAAACACCATATATTTT CASSRDSLSGNTIYF
NA TRBJ2-3 TRBV18 NA TGTGCCAGCTCACTGGTACTAGCTGCAGATACGCAGTATTTT CASSLVLAADTQYF
TRBD2 TRBJ2-3 TRBV3-1/TRBV3-2 NA TGTGCCAGCAGCCATACCTCCGGGACTAGCTCAGATACGCAGTATTTT CASSHTSGTSSDTQYF
TRBD2 TRBJ2-2 TRBV7-8 NA TGTGCCAGCAGCTTATGGACTAGCGGGAGGGCCGGGAACACCGGGGAGCTGTTTTTT CASSLWTSGRAGNTGELFF
NA TRBJ2-7 TRBV7-3 NA TGTGCCAGCAGCTCGGGTCCCTCAGGGGACGAGCAGTACTTC CASSSGPSGDEQYF
TRBD1 TRBJ1-6 TRBV5-4 NA TGTGCCAGCAGCTCCCTCTTGGACAGGGCAAGCTCCTATAATTCACCCCTCCACTTT CASSSLLDRASSYNSPLHF
NA TRBJ2-1 TRBV29-1 NA TGCAGCGTTAACAGGATCAACGAGCAGTTCTTC CSVNRINEQFF
NA TRBJ1-5 TRBV9 NA TGTGCCAGCAGCTCAAGGGGTTTGAATCAGCCCCAGCATTTT CASSSRGLNQPQHF
TRBD1 TRBJ1-6 TRBV27 NA TGTGCCAGCAGGCTCACCGGACAGGGGGCTGCACCCCTCCACTTT CASRLTGQGAAPLHF
TRBD2 TRBJ2-7 TRBV4-1 NA TGCGCCAGCCAGCCAGGACTAGCGGGAGTCAATTTGAACGAGCAGTACTTC CASQPGLAGVNLNEQYF
NA TRBJ2-3 TRBV7-2 few TGTGCCAGCAGTCAACAGTCTGCAGATACGCAGTATTTT CASSQQSADTQYF
NA TRBJ2-1 TRBV12-3/TRBV12-4 NA TGTGCCAGCAGTTTATCCGTCGATGAGCAGTTCTTC CASSLSVDEQFF
TRBD1 TRBJ2-7 TRBV27 NA TGTGCCAGCAGTTCGGCGACAGGGGGAGTTTCCTACGAGCAGTACTTC CASSSATGGVSYEQYF
NA TRBJ1-1 TRBV30 NA TGTGCCTGGAGTCCCCCAGGGACTATGAACACTGAAGCTTTCTTT CAWSPPGTMNTEAFF
TRBD2 TRBJ2-3 TRBV5-1 once TGCGCCAGCAGCCCACGGGAGGAGGGAGGGCCGGATACGCAGTATTTT CASSPREEGGPDTQYF
NA TRBJ2-7 TRBV14 NA TGTGCCAGCAGCCCCAAGTGGCTTGGCTACGAGCAGTACTTC CASSPKWLGYEQYF
NA TRBJ2-1 TRBV11-2 NA TGTGCCAGCAGCTTAGATGGCCTACGGACTAAAAGCTCCTACAATGAGCAGTTCTTC CASSLDGLRTKSSYNEQFF